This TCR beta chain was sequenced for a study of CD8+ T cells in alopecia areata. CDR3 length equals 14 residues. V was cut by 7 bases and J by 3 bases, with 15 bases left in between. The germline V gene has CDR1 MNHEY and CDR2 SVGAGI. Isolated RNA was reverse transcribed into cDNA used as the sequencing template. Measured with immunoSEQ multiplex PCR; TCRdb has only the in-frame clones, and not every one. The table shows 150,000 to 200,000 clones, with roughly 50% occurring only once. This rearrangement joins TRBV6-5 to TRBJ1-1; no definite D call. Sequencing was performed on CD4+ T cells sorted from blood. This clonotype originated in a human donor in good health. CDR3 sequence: CASKPVGRYTEAFF. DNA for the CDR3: TGTGCCAGCAAGCCCGTCGGGCGCTACACTGAAGCTTTCTTT.